This T cell receptor (beta chain) derives from a study of T-cell memory formation after mild COVID-19 (dated by TCRdb to about 2021). Study-level background: TCR sequence clusters from the two donors were found to be largely donor specific. In a couple of donors, T-cell clones that expanded and contracted after mild COVID-19 were tracked by sequencing TCRalpha and TCRbeta repertoires over time. The cohort comprised two young, previously healthy adult volunteers, one female and one male.

This clonotype was detected only a few times. Its recognized antigen is unknown. No per-base quality is available; no much larger clone lies one base away. V lost 2 bases and J lost 0 bases, and the count of bases not matched to a germline gene is 9. The CDR3 contains 16 residues, cysteine and phenylalanine counted. The retained sequence is limited to the CDR3, 48 bases, with the frame set at the first base. CDR1 and CDR2 are drawn from the germline V gene (reference sequence): DFQATT, SNEGSKA. Ficoll-Paque density gradient centrifugation was the method used to isolate PBMCs. Sequencing was performed on an Illumina NovaSeq 6000. cDNA libraries for TCRalpha and TCRbeta were prepared by 5'RACE using constant-segment primers, with sample barcodes and unique molecular identifiers added. Trizol reagent was used to extract RNA from every sample. Library amplification was performed in two PCR steps, and a second sample barcode and Illumina TruSeq adapters were introduced in the second step. Sequencing of libraries was performed on an Illumina NovaSeq with 2 x 150 bp paired-end reads. The original methods were these. With migec v1.2.7, reads were demultiplexed and then collapsed into UMI-guided consensus sequences. Using mixcr v2.1.11, UMI consensuses were aligned to TRA and TRB V and J templates and then assembled into clonotypes. Expanded or contracted clonotypes were those called significant by both edgeR and NoisET, with noise models trained on biological replicates. For edgeR calls, the thresholds were a false discovery rate-adjusted p below 0.01 and a log2 fold-change of 1. As an exploratory analysis of dynamics, PCA with hierarchical clustering was applied to max-normalized trajectories of the 1000 most abundant clonotypes. Separately sequenced CD4+ and CD8+ repertoires were used to assign the CD4 or CD8 phenotype of responding clones. Starting from the raw public reads, TCRdb applied fastp trimming at Q25, assembled clones with MiXCR and retained in-frame beta chains. When rows share a CDR3 protein, they turn into one entry using the most common DNA and genes. The authors' filters were not applied to this entry. Here the sample has more than 300,000 distinct CDR3 sequences; roughly 19% occur a single time. 21% of the sample belongs to the ten largest clones.

Results and caveats for the whole study, not just this receptor: Some responding clones were detected in pre-infection memory, which suggested that pre-existing cross-reactive memory T cells had joined the SARS-CoV-2 response. The second-wave clones that peaked on day 37 were not confirmed to be SARS-CoV-2 specific. Balanced CD4/CD8 phenotypes were observed for clones contracting from day 15 to 85, whereas a bias towards CD4+ was observed for a second wave of clones expanding from day 15 to 37. The study covered only a couple of mild cases, and larger cohorts including severe cases with pre-infection samples were considered necessary. Contracting CD4+ clones were found mainly in CM and EM memory subsets, while CD8+ clones were enriched in EMRA.

This sequence originates from a young man who had mild COVID-19 (a few samples of this study predate the infection). The sample titles of this study are shuffled in the database, so cell type and time point are left out; the donor was told from shared clones. The chain uses TRBV20-1 and TRBJ1-2, with TRBD1 identical over 7 junction bases. Input material: PBMCs or a T cell subset sorted from them (not recorded which). The CDR3 is CSARHANRGSNYGYTF. The bases read TGCAGTGCTAGACATGCGAACAGGGGATCTAACTATGGCTACACCTTC.